This entry lists 9 T cell receptor beta chains sequenced from one sample in a study of regulatory T cells in long-lasting Graves disease (dated by TCRdb to the early 2020s). The time point label corresponds to: newly diagnosed GD, antithyroid drugs for less than 3 months. RNA was extracted from PBMCs in TRIzol for both TCR sequencing and RNA sequencing. The library was produced with multiplex PCR. The reads were generated on an Illumina HiSeq 4000. TCR beta libraries were built with iRepertoire HTBI primers and Arm-PCR amplification of CDR3 regions. The public sequencing data were trimmed at Q25 with fastp and processed into clonotypes with MiXCR by TCRdb, which kept only in-frame beta chains. Merged by CDR3 protein, the rows form single entries marked with the most common genes and DNA. This sample lists about 500,000 distinct CDR3 sequences; roughly 17% were detected once. 12% of the sample belongs to the ten largest clones.

These data were also reused for a study on T cells in Graves' hyperthyroidism and ophthalmopathy.

Specimen: peripheral blood mononuclear cells (PBMCs), collected at new diagnosis, from a patient treated with antithyroid drugs. The receptor source for this set is a man in his forties or fifties with Graves disease. Donor details come from another sample of the same person, matched by shared clones.

This clonotype was counted ten times or more. The chain recombines TRBV24-1 with TRBJ2-1, with 7 bases matching TRBD1. Unmatched junction bases numbered 4, after V lost 0 bases and J lost 3 bases. CDR1 is KGHDR, CDR2 SFDVKD, per germline. The CDR3 length is 16 residues. The CDR3 DNA reads TGTGCCACCAGTGATTTGAGGGCAGGGGGCTACAATGAGCAGTTCTTC. As protein: CATSDLRAGGYNEQFF.

This clonotype has at least ten counts. The V and J genes are TRBV20-1 and TRBJ1-1, with a tentative D call TRBD1 (6 bases). The CDR3 contains 14 residues. Germline CDR1 is DFQATT and CDR2 is SNEGSKA (reference sequence). Trimming removed 3 bases at V and 3 bases at J, with 14 bases between. In nucleotides, the CDR3 is TGCAGTGCTAGGTCGGCAGGGGTTGACACTGAAGCTTTCTTT. Encoded protein: CSARSAGVDTEAFF.

This clonotype was seen ten or more times. J is TRBJ1-6 and V is TRBV28; the match to TRBD1 covers 8 bases. The V segment lost 9 bases and the J segment 7 bases; nucleotides outside the gene matches: 8. This CDR3 contains 14 residues. The germline V gene has CDR1 MDHEN and CDR2 SYDVKM. The CDR3 region is CASAYRGNNSPLHF. Written as DNA, the CDR3 is TGTGCCAGTGCCTACAGGGGGAACAATTCACCCCTCCACTTT.

There are many counts of this clonotype. CDR3 sequence: CASSLDSSSGNTIYF. CDR3 bases: TGTGCCAGCAGTTTAGACAGCTCATCTGGAAACACCATATATTTT. The rearrangement links TRBV28 to TRBJ1-3, with D possibly matching TRBD1 (5 bases). The length of the CDR3 is 15 residues. The germline V gene encodes CDR1 MDHEN and CDR2 SYDVKM. V lost 2 bases, J lost 1 base, and 9 bases lay in between.

This clonotype was counted many times. The chain couples TRBV11-2 to TRBJ2-1; 7 bases agree with TRBD1. CDR1 SGHAT and CDR2 FQNNGV come from the germline V gene. The CDR3 spans 15 residues. V trimming: 5 bases; J trimming: 4 bases; junction bases outside the gene matches: 8. The CDR3 region is CASSPRQGKYNEQFF. The CDR3 region has the DNA TGTGCCAGCAGCCCTCGACAGGGAAAGTACAATGAGCAGTTCTTC.

The gene calls are TRBV5-1 and TRBJ2-1; D tentatively fits TRBD1 or TRBD2 (5 bases each). V lost 4 bases and J 5 bases, leaving 16 bases between the germline ends. The CDR3 totals 15 residues. CDR1 and CDR2 from the germline V gene are SGHRS and YFSETQ. The CDR3, as DNA: TGCGCCAGCAGCCGTGGGACGTTGGCCAACAATGAGCAGTTCTTC. It translates to CASSRGTLANNEQFF.

The chain links TRBV24-1 to TRBJ2-6; no definite D call. Trimming took 5 bases from V and 0 from J, leaving 4 bases between them. CDR1 and CDR2 (germline): KGHDR, SFDVKD. The CDR3 consists of 14 residues. The CDR3 sequence is CATSASSGANVLTF. The CDR3 DNA follows: TGTGCCACCAGTGCCAGCTCTGGGGCCAACGTCCTGACTTTC.

This clonotype was seen only a few times. This sequence joins TRBV5-1 and TRBJ2-1; 7 bases agree with TRBD1. With V trimmed by 5 bases and J by 14 bases, 10 bases remained unmatched. CDR1 SGHRS and CDR2 YFSETQ come from the germline V gene. The CDR3 loop spans 12 amino acids. DNA for the CDR3: TGCGCCAGCAGACCCGACAGGGCGGAGAAGTTCTTC. Its translation is CASRPDRAEKFF.

The chain couples TRBV5-1 to TRBJ2-7; TRBD1 agrees at 11 bases. Germline V gene sequence: CDR1 SGHRS, CDR2 YFSETQ. The CDR3 length is 14 residues. V dropped 2 bases and J dropped 5; count of bases not matched to a gene: 3. CDR3: CASSFGQGADEQYF. The CDR3, as DNA: TGCGCCAGCAGCTTCGGACAGGGGGCGGACGAGCAGTACTTC.